This T cell receptor beta chain was obtained from a study of blood T cell repertoires in COVID-19. Profiling relied on immunoSEQ multiplex PCR, and the TCRdb table lists in-frame clones only, not all of them. The sample yields roughly 400,000 clones, approximately 90% seen once. J gave up 1 base and V 8 bases, and 7 bases lay outside the gene matches. There are 14 residues in the CDR3. Germline assignment: CDR1 MDHEN and CDR2 SYDVKM. The sequenced sample was PBMCs or T cells enriched from blood (not recorded which). The chain recombines TRBV28 with TRBJ1-1; 7 positions agree with TRBD1. The clonotype comes from a woman under 30 who had been exposed to COVID-19. The CDR3 region is CASPRPGGNTEAFF. The CDR3, as DNA: TGTGCCAGCCCCCGGCCAGGGGGGAACACTGAAGCTTTCTTT.